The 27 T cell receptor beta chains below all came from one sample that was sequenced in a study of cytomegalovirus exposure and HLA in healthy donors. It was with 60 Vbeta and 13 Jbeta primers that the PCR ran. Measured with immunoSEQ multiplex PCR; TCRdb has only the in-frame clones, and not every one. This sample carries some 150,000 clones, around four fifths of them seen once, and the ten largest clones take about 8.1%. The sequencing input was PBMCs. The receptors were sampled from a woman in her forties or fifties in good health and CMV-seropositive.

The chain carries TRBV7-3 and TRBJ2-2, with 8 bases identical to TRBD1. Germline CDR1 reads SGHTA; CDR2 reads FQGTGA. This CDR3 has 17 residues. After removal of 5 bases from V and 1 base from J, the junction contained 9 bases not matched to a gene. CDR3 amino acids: CASSPDPGGWNTGELFF. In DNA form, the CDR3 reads TGTGCCAGCAGCCCCGATCCAGGGGGCTGGAACACCGGGGAGCTGTTTTTT.

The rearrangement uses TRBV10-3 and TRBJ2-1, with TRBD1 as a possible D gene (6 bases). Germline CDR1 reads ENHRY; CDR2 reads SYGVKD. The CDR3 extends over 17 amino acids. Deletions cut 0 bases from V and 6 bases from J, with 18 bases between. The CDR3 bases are TGTGCCATCAGTGAGTCTCTGGGCAGGGGATCGAGCAATGAGCAGTTCTTC. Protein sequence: CAISESLGRGSSNEQFF.

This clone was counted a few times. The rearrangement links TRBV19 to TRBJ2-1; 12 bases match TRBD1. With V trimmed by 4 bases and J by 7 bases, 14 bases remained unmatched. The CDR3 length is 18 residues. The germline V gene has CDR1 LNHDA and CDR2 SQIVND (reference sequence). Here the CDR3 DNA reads TGTGCCAGTAGTAGACTTGCGGGCGGGACAGGGGGCGGGAATGAGCAGTTCTTC. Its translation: CASSRLAGGTGGGNEQFF.

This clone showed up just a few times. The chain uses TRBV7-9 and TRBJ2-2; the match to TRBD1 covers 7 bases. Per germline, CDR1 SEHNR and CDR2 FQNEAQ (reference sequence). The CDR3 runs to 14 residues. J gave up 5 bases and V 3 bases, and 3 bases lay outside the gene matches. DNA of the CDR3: TGTGCCAGCAGCTTTGAGGGGGCAACCGGGGAGCTGTTTTTT. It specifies CASSFEGATGELFF.

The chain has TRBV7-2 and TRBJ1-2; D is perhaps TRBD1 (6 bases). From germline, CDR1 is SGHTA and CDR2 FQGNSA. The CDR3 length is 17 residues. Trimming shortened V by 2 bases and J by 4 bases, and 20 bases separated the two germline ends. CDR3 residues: CASSLRLPQGTSYGYTF. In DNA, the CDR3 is TGTGCCAGCAGCTTAAGGTTGCCGCAGGGGACATCCTATGGCTACACCTTC.

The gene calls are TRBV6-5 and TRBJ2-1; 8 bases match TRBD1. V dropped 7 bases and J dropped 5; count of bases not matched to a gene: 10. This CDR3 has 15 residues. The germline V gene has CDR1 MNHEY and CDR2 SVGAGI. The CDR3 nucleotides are TGTGCCAGCACCAGTCCCGGGACAGGTAACAATGAGCAGTTCTTC. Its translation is CASTSPGTGNNEQFF.

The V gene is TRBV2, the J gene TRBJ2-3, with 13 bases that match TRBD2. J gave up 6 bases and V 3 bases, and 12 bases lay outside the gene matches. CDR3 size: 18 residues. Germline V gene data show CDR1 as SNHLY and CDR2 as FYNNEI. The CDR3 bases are TGTGCCAGCAGTGATACCGGACTAGCGGGGGTTTTTTCCGATACGCAGTATTTT. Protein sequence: CASSDTGLAGVFSDTQYF.

The CDR3 here is CAWSGQVNYEQYF. The CDR3 DNA reads as TGTGCCTGGAGTGGACAGGTCAACTACGAGCAGTACTTC. This chain connects TRBV30 to TRBJ2-7, with D maybe TRBD1 (6 bases). Per germline, CDR1 GTSNPN and CDR2 SVGIG (reference sequence). This CDR3 contains 13 residues. V lost 1 base and J 3 bases, leaving 10 bases between the germline ends.

CDR3 coding DNA: TGTGCCAGCAGTTTATACAGCACCGGGGAGCTGTTTTTT. As protein: CASSLYSTGELFF. The chain links TRBV27 to TRBJ2-2, with unresolved D. The germline V gene encodes CDR1 MNHEY and CDR2 SMNVEV (reference sequence). The germline V and J ends were trimmed by 1 base and 4 bases, with 4 bases remaining between them. The CDR3 has 13 residues.

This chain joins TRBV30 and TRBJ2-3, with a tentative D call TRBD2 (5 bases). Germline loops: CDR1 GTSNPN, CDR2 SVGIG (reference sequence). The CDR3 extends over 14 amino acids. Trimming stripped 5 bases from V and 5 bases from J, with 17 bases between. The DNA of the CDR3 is TGTGCCTGGGACCCCGTCGGGATTGGAGATACGCAGTATTTT. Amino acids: CAWDPVGIGDTQYF.

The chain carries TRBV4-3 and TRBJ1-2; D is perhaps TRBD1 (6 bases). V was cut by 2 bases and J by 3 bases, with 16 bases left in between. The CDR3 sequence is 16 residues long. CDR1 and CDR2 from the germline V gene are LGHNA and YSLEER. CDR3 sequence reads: CASSQTPTGPDYGYTF. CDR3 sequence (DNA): TGCGCCAGCAGCCAAACCCCTACAGGGCCCGACTATGGCTACACCTTC.

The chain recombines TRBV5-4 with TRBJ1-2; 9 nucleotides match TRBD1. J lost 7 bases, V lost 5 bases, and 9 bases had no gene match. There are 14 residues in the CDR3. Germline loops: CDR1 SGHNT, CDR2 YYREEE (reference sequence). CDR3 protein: CASSRTGVLGGYTF. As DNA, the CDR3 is TGTGCCAGCAGTCGGACAGGGGTATTGGGTGGCTACACCTTC.

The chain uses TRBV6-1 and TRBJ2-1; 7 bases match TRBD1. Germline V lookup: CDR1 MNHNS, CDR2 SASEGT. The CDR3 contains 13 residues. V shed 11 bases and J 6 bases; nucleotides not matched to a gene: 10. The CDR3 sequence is CAARDSSANEQFF. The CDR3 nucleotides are TGTGCCGCCCGGGACAGTTCCGCCAATGAGCAGTTCTTC.

In nucleotides, the CDR3 is TGTGCCAGCAGTTTATCAGGGGTTTTCTATAATTCACCCCTCCACTTT. It specifies CASSLSGVFYNSPLHF. The V gene is TRBV27, the J gene TRBJ1-6; D may be TRBD1 (5 bases). The CDR3 covers 16 residues. Trimming took off 0 bases at V and 3 bases at J, with 9 bases between the two ends. Germline lookup yields CDR1 MNHEY and CDR2 SMNVEV (reference sequence).

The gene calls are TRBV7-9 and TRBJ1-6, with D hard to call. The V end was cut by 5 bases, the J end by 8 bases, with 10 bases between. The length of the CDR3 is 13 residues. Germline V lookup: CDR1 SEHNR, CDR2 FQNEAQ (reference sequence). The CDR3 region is CASSPRPDSPLHF. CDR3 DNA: TGTGCCAGCAGCCCCCGTCCCGATTCACCCCTCCACTTT.

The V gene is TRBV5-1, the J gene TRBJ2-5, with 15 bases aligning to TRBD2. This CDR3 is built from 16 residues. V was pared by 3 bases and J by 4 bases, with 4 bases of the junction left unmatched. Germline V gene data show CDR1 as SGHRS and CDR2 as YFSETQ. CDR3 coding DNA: TGCGCCAGCAGCTCGCGGACTAGCGGGGGGGGAGAGACCCAGTACTTC. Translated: CASSSRTSGGGETQYF.

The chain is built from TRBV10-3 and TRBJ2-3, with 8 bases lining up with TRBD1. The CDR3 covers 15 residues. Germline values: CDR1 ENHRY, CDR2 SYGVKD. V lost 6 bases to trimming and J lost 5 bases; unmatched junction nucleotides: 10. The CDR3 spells CAIRPSLGTGDTQYF. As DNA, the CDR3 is TGTGCCATCAGACCCTCGCTCGGGACAGGAGATACGCAGTATTTT.

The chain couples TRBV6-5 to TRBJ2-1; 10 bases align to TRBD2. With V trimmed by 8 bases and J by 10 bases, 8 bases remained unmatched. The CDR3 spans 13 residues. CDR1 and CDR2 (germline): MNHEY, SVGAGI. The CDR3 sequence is CASRSGRAWEQFF. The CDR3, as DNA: TGTGCCAGCCGGAGCGGGAGGGCCTGGGAGCAGTTCTTC.

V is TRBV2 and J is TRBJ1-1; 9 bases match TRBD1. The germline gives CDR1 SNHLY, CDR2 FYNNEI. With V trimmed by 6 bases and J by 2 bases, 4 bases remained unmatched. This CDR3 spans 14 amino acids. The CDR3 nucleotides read TGTGCCAGCAGCCTGGGACAGGGAAACACTGAAGCTTTCTTT. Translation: CASSLGQGNTEAFF. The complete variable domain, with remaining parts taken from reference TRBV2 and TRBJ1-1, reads EPEVTQTPSHQVTQMGQEVILRCVPISNHLYFYWYRQILGQKVEFLVSFYNNEISEKSEIFDDQFSVERPDGSNFTLKIRSTKLEDSAMYFCASSLGQGNTEAFFGQGTRLTVV.

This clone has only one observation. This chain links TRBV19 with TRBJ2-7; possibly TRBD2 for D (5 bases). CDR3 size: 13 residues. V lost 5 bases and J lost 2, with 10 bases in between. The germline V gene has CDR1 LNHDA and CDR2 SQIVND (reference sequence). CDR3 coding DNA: TGTGCCAGTAGTGGGCGGGTAACCTACGAGCAGTACTTC. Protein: CASSGRVTYEQYF.

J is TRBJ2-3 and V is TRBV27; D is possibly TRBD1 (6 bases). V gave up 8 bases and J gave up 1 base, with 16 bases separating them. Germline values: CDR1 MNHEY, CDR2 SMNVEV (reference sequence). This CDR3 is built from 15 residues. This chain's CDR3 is CASHGDRSGTDTQYF. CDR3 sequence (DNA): TGTGCCAGCCATGGAGACAGGTCCGGCACAGATACGCAGTATTTT.

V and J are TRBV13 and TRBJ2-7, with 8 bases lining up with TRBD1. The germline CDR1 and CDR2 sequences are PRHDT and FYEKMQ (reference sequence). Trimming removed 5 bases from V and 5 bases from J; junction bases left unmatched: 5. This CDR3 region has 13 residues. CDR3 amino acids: CASSPDRDHEQYF. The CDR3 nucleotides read TGTGCCAGCAGCCCGGACAGGGACCACGAGCAGTACTTC.

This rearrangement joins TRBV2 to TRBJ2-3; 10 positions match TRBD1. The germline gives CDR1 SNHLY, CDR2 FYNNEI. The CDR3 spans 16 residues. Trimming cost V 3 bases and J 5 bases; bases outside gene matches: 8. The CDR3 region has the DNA TGTGCCAGCAGTGAGATAGGGACAGGGGTTATAGATACGCAGTATTTT. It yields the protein CASSEIGTGVIDTQYF.

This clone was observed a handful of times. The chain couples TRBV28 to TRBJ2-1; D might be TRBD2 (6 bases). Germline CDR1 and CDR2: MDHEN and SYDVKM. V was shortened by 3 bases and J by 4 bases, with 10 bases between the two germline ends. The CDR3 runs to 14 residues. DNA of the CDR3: TGTGCCAGCAGTTTGGCGGGACCTTACAATGAGCAGTTCTTC. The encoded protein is CASSLAGPYNEQFF.

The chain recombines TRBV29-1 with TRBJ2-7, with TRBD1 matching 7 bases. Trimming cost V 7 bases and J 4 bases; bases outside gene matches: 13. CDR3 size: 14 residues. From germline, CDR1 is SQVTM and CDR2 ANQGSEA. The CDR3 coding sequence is TGCAGCGCTACGCCCCACGGGACAGAATACGAGCAGTACTTC. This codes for CSATPHGTEYEQYF.

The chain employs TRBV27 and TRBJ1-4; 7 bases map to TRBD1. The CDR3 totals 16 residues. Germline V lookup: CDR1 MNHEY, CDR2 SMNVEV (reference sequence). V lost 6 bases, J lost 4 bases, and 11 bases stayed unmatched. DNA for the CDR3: TGTGCCAGCAGAAGCGTCCCGCAGGGGGTTAATGAAAAACTGTTTTTT. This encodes CASRSVPQGVNEKLFF.

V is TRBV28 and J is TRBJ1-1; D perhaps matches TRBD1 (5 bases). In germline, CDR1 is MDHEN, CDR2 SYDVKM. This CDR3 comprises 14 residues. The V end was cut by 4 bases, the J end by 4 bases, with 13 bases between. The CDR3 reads CASSSRGLSTEAFF. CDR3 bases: TGTGCCAGCAGTTCTAGGGGTTTGAGCACTGAAGCTTTCTTT.